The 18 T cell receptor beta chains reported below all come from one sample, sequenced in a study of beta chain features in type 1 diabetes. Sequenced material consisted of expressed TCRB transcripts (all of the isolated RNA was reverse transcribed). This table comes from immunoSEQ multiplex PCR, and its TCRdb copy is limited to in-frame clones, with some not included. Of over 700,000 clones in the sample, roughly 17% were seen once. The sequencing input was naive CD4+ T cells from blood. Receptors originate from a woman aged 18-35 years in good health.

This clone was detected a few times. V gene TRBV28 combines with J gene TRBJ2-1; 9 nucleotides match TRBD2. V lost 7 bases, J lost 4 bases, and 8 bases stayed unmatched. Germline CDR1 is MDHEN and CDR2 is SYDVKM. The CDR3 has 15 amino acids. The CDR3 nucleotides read TGTGCCAGCACCATCCCTAGCGGGACGTACAATGAGCAGTTCTTC. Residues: CASTIPSGTYNEQFF.

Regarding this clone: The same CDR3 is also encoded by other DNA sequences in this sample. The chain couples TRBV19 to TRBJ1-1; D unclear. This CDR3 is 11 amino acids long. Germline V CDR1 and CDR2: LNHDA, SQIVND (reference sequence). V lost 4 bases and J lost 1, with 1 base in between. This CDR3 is CASSRNTEAFF. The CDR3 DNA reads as TGTGCCAGTAGTAGGAACACTGAAGCTTTCTTT. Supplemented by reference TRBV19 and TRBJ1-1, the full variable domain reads DGGITQSPKYLFRKEGQNVTLSCEQNLNHDAMYWYRQDPGQGLRLIYYSQIVNDFQKGDIAEGYSVSREKKESFPLTVTSAQKNPTAFYLCASSRNTEAFFGQGTRLTVV.

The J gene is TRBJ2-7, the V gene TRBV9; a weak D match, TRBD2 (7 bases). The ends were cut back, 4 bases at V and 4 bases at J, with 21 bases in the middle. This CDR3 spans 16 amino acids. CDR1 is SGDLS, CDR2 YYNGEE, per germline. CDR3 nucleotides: TGTGCCAGCAGCAAAGGGGGGGATGGCTTTGCGTACGAGCAGTACTTC. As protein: CASSKGGDGFAYEQYF.

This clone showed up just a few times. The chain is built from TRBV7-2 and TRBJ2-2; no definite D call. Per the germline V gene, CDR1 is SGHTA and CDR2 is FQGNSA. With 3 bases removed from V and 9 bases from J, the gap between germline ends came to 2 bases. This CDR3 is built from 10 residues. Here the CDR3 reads CASSFRELFF. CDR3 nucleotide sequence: TGTGCCAGCAGCTTTAGGGAGCTGTTTTTT.

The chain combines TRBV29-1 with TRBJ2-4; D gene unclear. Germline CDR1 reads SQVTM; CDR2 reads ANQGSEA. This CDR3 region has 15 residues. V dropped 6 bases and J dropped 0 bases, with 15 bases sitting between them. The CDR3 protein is CSVTLSVIAKNIQYF. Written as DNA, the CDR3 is TGCAGCGTGACGTTATCGGTTATAGCCAAAAACATTCAGTACTTC.

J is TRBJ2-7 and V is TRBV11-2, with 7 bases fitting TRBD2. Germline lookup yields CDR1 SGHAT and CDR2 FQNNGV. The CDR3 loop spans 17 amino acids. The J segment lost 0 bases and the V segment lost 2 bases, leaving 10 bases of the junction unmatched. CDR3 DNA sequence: TGTGCCAGCAGCTTAAGTCTTATGGGAGGGCCCTCCTACGAGCAGTACTTC. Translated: CASSLSLMGGPSYEQYF.

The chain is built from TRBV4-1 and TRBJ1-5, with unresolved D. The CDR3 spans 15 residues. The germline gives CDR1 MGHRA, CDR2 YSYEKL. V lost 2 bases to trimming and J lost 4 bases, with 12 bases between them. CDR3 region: CASSQLPGENQPQHF. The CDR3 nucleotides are TGCGCCAGCAGCCAACTACCTGGTGAAAATCAGCCCCAGCATTTT.

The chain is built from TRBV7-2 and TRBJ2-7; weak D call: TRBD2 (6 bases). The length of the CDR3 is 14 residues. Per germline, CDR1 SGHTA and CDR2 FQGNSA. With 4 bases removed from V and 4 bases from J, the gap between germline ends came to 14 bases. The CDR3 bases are TGTGCCAGCAGCTCCGCGGGACTCCCGTACGAGCAGTACTTC. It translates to CASSSAGLPYEQYF.

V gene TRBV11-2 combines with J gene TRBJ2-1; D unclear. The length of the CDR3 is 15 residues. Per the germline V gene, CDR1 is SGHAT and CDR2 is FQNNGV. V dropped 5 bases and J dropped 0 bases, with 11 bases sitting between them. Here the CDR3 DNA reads TGTGCCAGCAGCCCCCGGGCCCGCTCCTACAATGAGCAGTTCTTC. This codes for CASSPRARSYNEQFF.

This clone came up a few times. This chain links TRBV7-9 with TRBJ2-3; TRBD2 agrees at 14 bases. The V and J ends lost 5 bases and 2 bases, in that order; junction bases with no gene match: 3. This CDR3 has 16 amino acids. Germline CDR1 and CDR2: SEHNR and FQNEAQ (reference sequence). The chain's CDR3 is CASSRGLAGDTDTQYF. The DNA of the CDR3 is TGTGCCAGCAGCCGGGGACTAGCGGGAGACACAGATACGCAGTATTTT.

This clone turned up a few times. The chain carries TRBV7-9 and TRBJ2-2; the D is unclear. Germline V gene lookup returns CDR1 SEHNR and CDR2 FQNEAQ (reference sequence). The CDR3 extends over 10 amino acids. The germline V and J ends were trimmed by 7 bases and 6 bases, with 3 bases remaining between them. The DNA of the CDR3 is TGTGCCAGCAACTCCGGGGAGCTGTTTTTT. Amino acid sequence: CASNSGELFF.

In nucleotides, the CDR3 is TGCGCCAGCAGTTTACCCGGGACAGGGAAAAACATTCAGTACTTC. This encodes CASSLPGTGKNIQYF. V and J are TRBV5-1 and TRBJ2-4; TRBD1 agrees at 9 bases. V was clipped by 5 bases and J by 4 bases; unmatched bases: 7. The germline V gene encodes CDR1 SGHRS and CDR2 YFSETQ. The CDR3 is 15 residues long.

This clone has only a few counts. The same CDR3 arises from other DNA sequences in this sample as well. CDR3 amino acids: CASSFLGYEQYF. The CDR3 nucleotides read TGTGCCAGCAGTTTCCTGGGGTACGAGCAGTACTTC. The V and J genes are TRBV28 and TRBJ2-7, with D unresolved. The germline V and J ends were trimmed by 3 bases and 4 bases, with 7 bases remaining between them. In germline, CDR1 is MDHEN, CDR2 SYDVKM. The CDR3 extends over 12 amino acids. Combining the CDR3 with reference TRBV28 and TRBJ2-7 gives the whole variable domain DVKVTQSSRYLVKRTGEKVFLECVQDMDHENMFWYRQDPGLGLRLIYFSYDVKMKEKGDIPEGYSVSREKKERFSLILESASTNQTSMYLCASSFLGYEQYFGPGTRLTVT.

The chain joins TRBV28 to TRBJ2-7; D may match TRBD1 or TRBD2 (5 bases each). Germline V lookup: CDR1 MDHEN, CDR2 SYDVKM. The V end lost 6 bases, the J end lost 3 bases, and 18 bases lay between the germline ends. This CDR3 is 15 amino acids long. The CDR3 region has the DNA TGTGCCAGCAGAGTAAGAGGGGCAGGACACTACGAGCAGTACTTC. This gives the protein CASRVRGAGHYEQYF.

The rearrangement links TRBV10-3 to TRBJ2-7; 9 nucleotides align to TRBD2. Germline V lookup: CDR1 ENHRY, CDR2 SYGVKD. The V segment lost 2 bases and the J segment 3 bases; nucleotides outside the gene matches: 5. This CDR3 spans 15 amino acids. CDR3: CAISEGLAGVYEQYF. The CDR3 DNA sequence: TGTGCCATCAGTGAGGGGTTAGCGGGAGTCTACGAGCAGTACTTC.

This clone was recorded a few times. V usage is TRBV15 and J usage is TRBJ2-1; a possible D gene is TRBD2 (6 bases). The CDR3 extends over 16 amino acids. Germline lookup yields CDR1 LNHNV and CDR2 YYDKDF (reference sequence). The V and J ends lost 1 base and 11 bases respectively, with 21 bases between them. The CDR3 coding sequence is TGTGCCACCAGCAGAGGCTGGGGTACGCGGGATAGTAAGCAGTTCTTC. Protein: CATSRGWGTRDSKQFF.

CDR3 bases: TGTGCCAGCAGCTTTGGGCTAGCGGGAGGGAACACCGGGGAGCTGTTTTTT. It translates to CASSFGLAGGNTGELFF. J is TRBJ2-2 and V is TRBV5-6; the match to TRBD2 covers 11 bases. The germline CDR1 and CDR2 sequences are SGHDT and YYEEEE. Trimming removed 2 bases from V and 1 base from J; junction bases left unmatched: 4. The CDR3 has 17 amino acids.

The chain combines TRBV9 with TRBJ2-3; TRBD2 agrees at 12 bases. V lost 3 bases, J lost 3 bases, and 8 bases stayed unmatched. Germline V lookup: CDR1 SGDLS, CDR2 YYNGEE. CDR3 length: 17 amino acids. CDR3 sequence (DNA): TGTGCCAGCAGCGAGACTAGCGGGAGATGGGGGACAGATACGCAGTATTTT. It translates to CASSETSGRWGTDTQYF.